Below, one TCR beta chain is given with its context. Its specificity is not known. The data belong to a study of T cells in localized non-small cell lung cancer. The CDR3 spans 15 residues. V lost 1 base to trimming and J lost 1 base, with 12 bases between them. Germline V gives CDR1 SGHDT, CDR2 YYEEEE. Study observations and caveats: With higher T cell density in blood came longer overall survival. A median of around 60 clones ranked among the top 100 in tumor appeared in adjacent lung.

Here immunoSEQ multiplex PCR was the method, and the copy in TCRdb shows in-frame clones only, minus some. This table has approximately 81,000 clones, approximately 90% appearing once. Sequences were derived from peripheral blood, sampled before any cancer treatment. This clonotype was sampled from a woman aged 35 to 75 with stage I squamous cell lung carcinoma. The chain has TRBV5-6 and TRBJ2-7, with D perhaps matching TRBD1 or TRBD2 (6 bases each). The CDR3 reads CASSLRGRGSYEQYF. Here the CDR3 DNA reads TGTGCCAGCAGCTTGCGGGGGCGCGGATCCTACGAGCAGTACTTC. The complete variable domain, with remaining parts taken from reference TRBV5-6 and TRBJ2-7, reads DAGVTQSPTHLIKTRGQQVTLRCSPKSGHDTVSWYQQALGQGPQFIFQYYEEEERQRGNFPDRFSGHQFPNYSSELNVNALLLGDSALYLCASSLRGRGSYEQYFGPGTRLTVT.